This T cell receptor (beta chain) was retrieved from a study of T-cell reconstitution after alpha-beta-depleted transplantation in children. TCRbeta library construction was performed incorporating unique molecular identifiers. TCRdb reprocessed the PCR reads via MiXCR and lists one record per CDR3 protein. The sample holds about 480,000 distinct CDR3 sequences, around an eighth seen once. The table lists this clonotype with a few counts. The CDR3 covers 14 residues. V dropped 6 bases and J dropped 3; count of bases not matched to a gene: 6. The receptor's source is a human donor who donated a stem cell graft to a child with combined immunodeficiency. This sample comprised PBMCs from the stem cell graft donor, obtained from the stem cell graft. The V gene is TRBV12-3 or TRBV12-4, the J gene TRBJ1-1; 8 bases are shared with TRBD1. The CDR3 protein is CASSRDRRYTEAFF. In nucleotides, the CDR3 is TGTGCCAGCAGCCGGGACAGGCGATACACTGAAGCTTTCTTT.